These 29 T cell receptor beta chains came from one sample sequenced in a study of cytomegalovirus exposure and HLA in healthy donors. The PCR employed 60 Vbeta primers together with 13 Jbeta primers. Profiled with immunoSEQ multiplex PCR; TCRdb holds only in-frame clones, not every one. This sample carries more than 100,000 clones, about 87% of them seen once, and the ten largest clones take roughly 5.2%. The specimen sequenced was PBMCs. Receptors originate from a woman in her twenties or thirties in good health and CMV-seronegative.

The V and J genes are TRBV6-5 and TRBJ1-2, with 11 bases that match TRBD1. Trimming took 10 bases from V and 2 from J; bases not matched to a gene: 6. Germline values: CDR1 MNHEY, CDR2 SVGAGI. The CDR3 length is 14 residues. The CDR3 is CAIRTGGANYGYTF. Here the CDR3 DNA reads TGTGCCATCCGGACAGGGGGCGCCAACTATGGCTACACCTTC.

This chain connects TRBV7-2 to TRBJ2-1; a possible D gene is TRBD1 (7 bases). Between the trimmed V and J ends, which lost 2 bases and 8 bases, there was a span of 16 bases. Germline assignment: CDR1 SGHTA and CDR2 FQGNSA. The CDR3 is 15 amino acids. The CDR3 DNA reads as TGTGCCAGCAGCTTATTGCAGGGGGACTTCTATGAGCAGTTCTTC. Translating it yields CASSLLQGDFYEQFF.

The gene calls are TRBV18 and TRBJ2-7, with 12 bases that match TRBD1. Per the germline V gene, CDR1 is KGHSH and CDR2 is LQKENI. CDR3 length: 14 residues. Losses at the gene ends were 2 bases for V and 6 bases for J; bases not matched to a gene: 2. The CDR3 bases are TGTGCCAGCTCACCAGGGGACAGGGGGCTCGAGCAGTACTTC. Its translation: CASSPGDRGLEQYF.

This chain uses TRBV13 with TRBJ2-1, with TRBD2 matching over 8 bases. Germline V lookup: CDR1 PRHDT, CDR2 FYEKMQ (reference sequence). V dropped 1 base and J dropped 4; count of bases not matched to a gene: 12. The CDR3 loop spans 18 amino acids. Here the CDR3 DNA reads TGTGCCAGCAGCTTAGAGCGGCGGGGGGCGGGAAGATACAATGAGCAGTTCTTC. Its translation: CASSLERRGAGRYNEQFF.

The chain has TRBV7-8 and TRBJ2-3; D possibly corresponds to TRBD2 (5 bases). The CDR3 extends over 17 amino acids. V was pared by 2 bases and J by 4 bases, with 19 bases between. CDR1 is SGHVS, CDR2 FQNEAQ, per germline. The CDR3 nucleotides are TGTGCCAGCAGCTTAATTTTGGAACGGAGGAGCGCAGATACGCAGTATTTT. Protein product: CASSLILERRSADTQYF. Supplemented by reference TRBV7-8 and TRBJ2-3, the full variable domain reads GAGVSQSPRYKVAKRGQDVALRCDPISGHVSLFWYQQALGQGPEFLTYFQNEAQLDKSGLPSDRFFAERPEGSVSTLKIQRTQQEDSAVYLCASSLILERRSADTQYFGPGTRLTVL.

The rearrangement joins TRBV7-9 to TRBJ2-1, with 8 bases fitting TRBD2. CDR1 is SEHNR, CDR2 FQNEAQ, per germline (reference sequence). The CDR3 runs 17 residues. The V and J ends lost 5 bases and 1 base, in that order; junction bases with no gene match: 10. The CDR3 spells CASSPRGGVESYNEQFF. The CDR3 DNA follows: TGTGCCAGCAGCCCCCGGGGGGGGGTTGAATCCTACAATGAGCAGTTCTTC.

The gene calls are TRBV5-5 and TRBJ1-1, with D possibly being TRBD1 (6 bases). Germline lookup yields CDR1 SGHKS and CDR2 YYEKEE (reference sequence). This CDR3 has 12 amino acids. V lost 3 bases and J lost 11, with 14 bases in between. The CDR3 DNA reads as TGTGCCAGCAGCTCGGACAGCAGTGTCGCTTTCTTT. Amino acids: CASSSDSSVAFF.

This chain joins TRBV27 and TRBJ2-7; possible D gene TRBD2, 5 bases. V dropped 4 bases and J dropped 3 bases, with 10 bases sitting between them. Germline lookup yields CDR1 MNHEY and CDR2 SMNVEV (reference sequence). This CDR3 contains 13 residues. CDR3 coding DNA: TGTGCCAGCAGTTGGACTGGAAGCTACGAGCAGTACTTC. It codes for CASSWTGSYEQYF.

In this sample, this clone turned up a few times. The chain links TRBV7-7 to TRBJ1-6, with TRBD1 matching 7 bases. Trimming at V came to 4 bases and at J to 9 bases, leaving 12 bases not matched to a gene. Germline CDR1 and CDR2: SSHAT and FNYEAQ (reference sequence). The length of the CDR3 is 16 residues. CDR3 nucleotide sequence: TGTGCCAGCAGCTGGAGGACAGGACGACATGGTTCACCCCTCCACTTT. Its protein product is CASSWRTGRHGSPLHF.

The J gene is TRBJ1-2, the V gene TRBV28; 8 bases agree with TRBD1. This CDR3 is built from 14 residues. Trimming cost V 4 bases and J 5 bases; bases outside gene matches: 6. Germline lookup yields CDR1 MDHEN and CDR2 SYDVKM. CDR3 sequence: CASSWQGARYGYTF. CDR3 DNA: TGTGCCAGCAGTTGGCAGGGGGCGCGGTATGGCTACACCTTC.

J is TRBJ1-1 and V is TRBV28; 7 bases are a match to TRBD1. J gave up 11 bases and V 5 bases, and 14 bases lay outside the gene matches. There are 14 residues in the CDR3. Germline CDR1 and CDR2: MDHEN and SYDVKM. This CDR3 reads CASSPGQDPPKAFF. CDR3 DNA: TGTGCCAGCAGTCCCGGACAGGACCCGCCGAAGGCTTTCTTT.

J is TRBJ2-7 and V is TRBV5-1; 7 bases fit TRBD2. CDR1 SGHRS and CDR2 YFSETQ come from the germline V gene. This CDR3 has 14 residues. Unmatched junction bases numbered 7, after V lost 3 bases and J lost 4 bases. CDR3 sequence reads: CASSWAGEVYEQYF. Here the CDR3 DNA reads TGCGCCAGCAGCTGGGCGGGAGAAGTTTACGAGCAGTACTTC.

V gene TRBV23-1 combines with J gene TRBJ1-1, with TRBD1 as a possible D gene (5 bases). TRBV23-1 belongs to the ORF category, with a function that is uncertain. V was cut by 8 bases and J by 7 bases, with 26 bases left in between. This CDR3 comprises 16 residues. CDR3 DNA sequence: TGCGCCAGCTTAATTAGCCCAGTAGGGGTTGTAAATGAAGCTTTCTTT. It encodes CASLISPVGVVNEAFF.

The V gene is TRBV19, the J gene TRBJ2-1, with 7 nucleotides matching TRBD2. This CDR3 is 12 amino acids long. The junction had 3 bases not matched to a gene; V was cut back by 8 bases and J by 5 bases. Germline V gene lookup returns CDR1 LNHDA and CDR2 SQIVND (reference sequence). DNA of the CDR3: TGTGCCAGTGGCCTAGCGGACAATGAGCAGTTCTTC. It specifies CASGLADNEQFF.

The V gene is TRBV2, the J gene TRBJ1-1; the match to TRBD1 covers 7 bases. Germline CDR1 reads SNHLY; CDR2 reads FYNNEI. After removal of 1 base from V and 7 bases from J, the junction contained 12 bases not matched to a gene. The CDR3 spans 16 residues. The CDR3 DNA sequence: TGTGCCAGCAGTGAAGTGGGGACAGCAGTAACCCTTGAAGCTTTCTTT. Translated, it gives CASSEVGTAVTLEAFF.

The CDR3 loop reads CASSLSGSIAGNEQFF. The CDR3 DNA reads TGTGCCAGCAGTTTATCGGGAAGTATTGCGGGCAATGAGCAGTTCTTC. The chain couples TRBV27 to TRBJ2-1; D might be TRBD2 (5 bases). The CDR3 is made up of 16 amino acids. Germline CDR1 MNHEY, CDR2 SMNVEV (reference sequence). The V end lost 0 bases, the J end lost 6 bases, and 15 bases lay between the germline ends.

J is TRBJ2-1 and V is TRBV28; TRBD1 might be the D (6 bases). This CDR3 spans 14 amino acids. Germline CDR1 is MDHEN and CDR2 is SYDVKM. Trimming took 3 bases from V and 4 from J, leaving 10 bases between them. Here the CDR3 reads CASSFLQGYNEQFF. The CDR3 DNA sequence: TGTGCCAGCAGTTTCCTACAGGGTTACAATGAGCAGTTCTTC.

The V gene is TRBV7-2, the J gene TRBJ1-1; a weak D match, TRBD1 (5 bases). Germline-derived CDR1 and CDR2 are SGHTA and FQGNSA. The CDR3 covers 15 residues. V lost 4 bases and J lost 1, with 13 bases in between. The CDR3 reads CASSSRGGANTEAFF. In nucleotides, the CDR3 is TGTGCCAGCAGCTCCCGGGGAGGGGCGAACACTGAAGCTTTCTTT. The whole variable domain, remainder taken from reference TRBV7-2 and TRBJ1-1, is GAGVSQSPSNKVTEKGKDVELRCDPISGHTALYWYRQSLGQGLEFLIYFQGNSAPDKSGLPSDRFSAERTGGSVSTLTIQRTQQEDSAVYLCASSSRGGANTEAFFGQGTRLTVV.

The CDR3 spells CASSAGRESGYTF. DNA of the CDR3: TGTGCCAGCAGTGCGGGCAGGGAAAGTGGCTACACCTTC. The chain carries TRBV2 and TRBJ1-2, with D possibly matching TRBD1 (5 bases). With 4 bases removed from V and 7 bases from J, the gap between germline ends came to 13 bases. The germline V gene has CDR1 SNHLY and CDR2 FYNNEI. This CDR3 has 13 amino acids.

The CDR3 sequence is CASRQGLPDTQYF. CDR3 in DNA: TGCGCCAGCCGACAGGGACTCCCAGATACGCAGTATTTT. The chain employs TRBV5-1 and TRBJ2-3; D perhaps matches TRBD1 (7 bases). This CDR3 has 13 amino acids. The germline gives CDR1 SGHRS, CDR2 YFSETQ. V lost 7 bases and J lost 4, with 13 bases in between.

The CDR3 loop reads CASSFTSGKYEQYF. CDR3 nucleotides: TGCGCCAGCAGCTTCACTAGCGGGAAGTACGAGCAGTACTTC. The rearrangement joins TRBV5-1 to TRBJ2-7; 10 nucleotides line up with TRBD2. Germline-derived CDR1 and CDR2 are SGHRS and YFSETQ. The V and J ends lost 2 bases and 4 bases, in that order; junction bases with no gene match: 3. The CDR3 is 14 amino acids.

CDR3 in DNA: TGTGCCAGCAGTTACTCGGTAGCGGGAGGCCGGTACGAGCAGTACTTC. This sequence encodes CASSYSVAGGRYEQYF. V gene TRBV6-5 combines with J gene TRBJ2-7, with 10 bases identical to TRBD2. CDR1 and CDR2 from the germline V gene are MNHEY and SVGAGI. This CDR3 is 16 amino acids long. V was pared by 0 bases and J by 4 bases, with 6 bases of the junction left unmatched.

V is TRBV5-5 and J is TRBJ1-5; D call uncertain. The CDR3 runs 14 residues. The V gene lost 0 bases and the J gene lost 3 bases, with 7 bases spanning the gap. Germline CDR1 is SGHKS and CDR2 is YYEKEE (reference sequence). CDR3 sequence (DNA): TGTGCCAGCAGCTTGGGGCAGTCCAATCAGCCCCAGCATTTT. Protein product: CASSLGQSNQPQHF.

The chain has TRBV15 and TRBJ2-6; D perhaps matches TRBD2 (5 bases). Trimming pared 4 bases from V and 4 bases from J, leaving 14 bases between. This CDR3 comprises 16 residues. CDR1 LNHNV and CDR2 YYDKDF come from the germline V gene (reference sequence). The CDR3 protein is CATSMTILWGANVLTF. For the CDR3, the DNA is TGTGCCACCAGCATGACTATACTCTGGGGGGCCAACGTCCTGACTTTC.

The chain has TRBV6-4 and TRBJ2-1, with TRBD2 matching 8 bases. Germline V CDR1 and CDR2: MRHNA, SNTAGT. J lost 8 bases, V lost 6 bases, and 9 bases had no gene match. The CDR3 sequence is 14 residues long. The CDR3 protein is CASSRTPGGDEQFF. CDR3 nucleotide sequence: TGTGCCAGCAGCCGGACTCCGGGGGGGGATGAGCAGTTCTTC.

The V call is TRBV27, the J call TRBJ1-1; D uncertain. Germline V gene lookup returns CDR1 MNHEY and CDR2 SMNVEV (reference sequence). The CDR3 sequence is 14 residues long. V dropped 3 bases and J dropped 1 base, with 9 bases sitting between them. The DNA for the CDR3 is TGTGCCAGCAGTTTTAGTCGGTCGAACACTGAAGCTTTCTTT. It is translated as CASSFSRSNTEAFF.

The J gene is TRBJ1-4, the V gene TRBV4-1; possibly TRBD1 for D (6 bases). The CDR3 is 16 amino acids. Trimming cost V 1 base and J 0 bases, with 9 bases left between them. CDR1 is MGHRA, CDR2 YSYEKL, per germline. The CDR3 sequence is CASSQGTVATNEKLFF. The CDR3 region has the DNA TGCGCCAGCAGCCAAGGGACAGTCGCAACTAATGAAAAACTGTTTTTT.

This chain connects TRBV27 to TRBJ2-3; D may be TRBD2 (5 bases). V gave up 5 bases and J gave up 6 bases, with 18 bases separating them. The CDR3 spans 15 residues. Germline lookup yields CDR1 MNHEY and CDR2 SMNVEV (reference sequence). The CDR3 protein is CASSAERGRGDTQYF. The CDR3 DNA reads as TGTGCCAGCAGTGCCGAACGAGGCCGCGGGGATACGCAGTATTTT.

This sequence joins TRBV7-2 and TRBJ2-1; 7 nucleotides match TRBD2. The CDR3 is made up of 18 amino acids. Germline V gene sequence: CDR1 SGHTA, CDR2 FQGNSA. V dropped 1 base and J dropped 9; count of bases not matched to a gene: 18. The chain's CDR3 is CASSLVGTIRGSGSEQFF. CDR3 DNA: TGTGCCAGCAGCTTAGTCGGGACTATACGGGGGTCGGGGAGTGAGCAGTTCTTC.